This TCR beta chain was sequenced during a study of blood T cell repertoires in COVID-19. Study overall: Donors in the United States, Italy and Spain gave samples during acute or convalescent COVID-19. PBMCs, B-cell-depleted T cells, or T cells were the source of the cDNA or gDNA that made up the material.

Methods used by the authors: Reference gene primer amplification yielded estimated nucleated cell counts. Repertoires were generated with immunoSEQ multiplex PCR, while TCRdb's copy carries only in-frame clones and drops some. That table furnishes V, J and clone size, whereas the DNA furnished D and trimming. The sample holds around 47,000 clones, over 75% seen once. V was cut by 7 bases and J by 6 bases, with 15 bases left in between. CDR3 size: 13 residues. Germline CDR1 reads SNHLY; CDR2 reads FYNNEI. The sequence was collected from a man aged 65-85 years with active COVID-19. The material sequenced was peripheral blood. The J gene is TRBJ1-1, the V gene TRBV2; possibly TRBD1 for D (5 bases). The DNA of the CDR3 is TGTGCCAGCAATGGTCTCAGGGCCCCTGAAGCTTTCTTT. This gives the protein CASNGLRAPEAFF.